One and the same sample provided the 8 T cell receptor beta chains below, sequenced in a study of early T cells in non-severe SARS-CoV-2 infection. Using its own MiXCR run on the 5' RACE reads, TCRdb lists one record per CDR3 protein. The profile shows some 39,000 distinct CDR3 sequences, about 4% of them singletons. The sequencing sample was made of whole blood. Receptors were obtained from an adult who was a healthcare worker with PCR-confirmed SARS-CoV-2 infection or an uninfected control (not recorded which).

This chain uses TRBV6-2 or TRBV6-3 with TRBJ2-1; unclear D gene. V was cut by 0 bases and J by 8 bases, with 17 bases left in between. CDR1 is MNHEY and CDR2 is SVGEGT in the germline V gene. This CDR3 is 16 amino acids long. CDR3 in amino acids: CASSYSIGRLAYEQFF. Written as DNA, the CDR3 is TGTGCCAGCAGTTACTCGATTGGCAGGTTAGCCTATGAGCAGTTCTTC.

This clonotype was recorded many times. The CDR3 loop is CASSLRRGGLGNIQYF. CDR3 bases: TGTGCCAGCAGCTTAAGGCGGGGGGGCCTGGGAAACATTCAGTACTTC. The chain recombines TRBV7-8 with TRBJ2-4, with 9 bases aligning to TRBD2. CDR3 size: 16 residues. The germline V gene encodes CDR1 SGHVS and CDR2 FQNEAQ. J was trimmed by 6 bases and V by 2 bases; bases with no gene match: 8.

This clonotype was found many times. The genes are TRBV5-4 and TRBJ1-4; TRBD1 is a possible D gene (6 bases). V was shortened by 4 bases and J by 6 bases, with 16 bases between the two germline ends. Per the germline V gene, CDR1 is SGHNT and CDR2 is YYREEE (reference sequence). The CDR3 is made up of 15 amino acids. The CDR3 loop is CASSNRVGADEKLFF. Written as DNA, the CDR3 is TGTGCCAGCAGCAACAGGGTAGGGGCGGATGAAAAACTGTTTTTT.

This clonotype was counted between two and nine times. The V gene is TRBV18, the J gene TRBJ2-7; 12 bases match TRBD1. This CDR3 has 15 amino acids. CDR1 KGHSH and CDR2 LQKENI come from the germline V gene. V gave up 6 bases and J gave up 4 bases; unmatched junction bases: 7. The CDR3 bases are TGTGCCAGCTCTCCCGGGACAGGGGGCGCTTACGAGCAGTACTTC. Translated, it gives CASSPGTGGAYEQYF.

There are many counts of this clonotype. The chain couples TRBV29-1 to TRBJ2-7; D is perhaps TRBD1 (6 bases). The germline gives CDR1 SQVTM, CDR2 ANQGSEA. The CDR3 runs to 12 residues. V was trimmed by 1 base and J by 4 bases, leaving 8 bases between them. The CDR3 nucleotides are TGCAGCGTTGAAGGGGGGCCGTACGAGCAGTACTTC. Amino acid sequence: CSVEGGPYEQYF.

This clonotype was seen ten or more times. The DNA of the CDR3 is TGTGCCAGCAGCCCATACGGGGCGGAGAATGAGCAGTTCTTC. The encoded protein is CASSPYGAENEQFF. V and J are TRBV7-9 and TRBJ2-1; the D call may be TRBD1 or TRBD2 (5 bases each). The V gene lost 5 bases and the J gene lost 7 bases, with 15 bases spanning the gap. Germline CDR1 is SEHNR and CDR2 is FQNEAQ (reference sequence). The length of the CDR3 is 14 residues.

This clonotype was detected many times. The CDR3, as DNA: TGTGCCAGCAGAGTAGGGGCCGCCTACAATGAGCAGTTCTTC. The encoded protein is CASRVGAAYNEQFF. J is TRBJ2-1 and V is TRBV2; the D gene is possibly TRBD1 (5 bases). This CDR3 is 14 amino acids long. V lost 6 bases to trimming and J lost 2 bases, with 11 bases between them. Germline V gene lookup returns CDR1 SNHLY and CDR2 FYNNEI.

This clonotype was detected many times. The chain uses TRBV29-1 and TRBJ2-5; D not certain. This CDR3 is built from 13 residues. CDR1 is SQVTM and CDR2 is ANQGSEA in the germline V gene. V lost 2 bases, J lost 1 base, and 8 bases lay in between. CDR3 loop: CSVESKAQETQYF. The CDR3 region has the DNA TGCAGCGTTGAAAGTAAAGCCCAAGAGACCCAGTACTTC.